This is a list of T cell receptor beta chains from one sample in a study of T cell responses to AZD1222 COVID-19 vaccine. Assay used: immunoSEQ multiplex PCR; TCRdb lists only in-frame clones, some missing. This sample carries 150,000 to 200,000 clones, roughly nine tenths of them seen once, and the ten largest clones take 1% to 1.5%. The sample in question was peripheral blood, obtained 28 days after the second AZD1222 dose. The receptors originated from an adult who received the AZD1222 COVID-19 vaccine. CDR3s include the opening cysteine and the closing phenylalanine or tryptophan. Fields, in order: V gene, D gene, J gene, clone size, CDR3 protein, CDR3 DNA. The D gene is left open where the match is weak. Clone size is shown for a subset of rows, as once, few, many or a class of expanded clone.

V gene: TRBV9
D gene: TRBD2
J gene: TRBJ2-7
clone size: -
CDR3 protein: CASSGETGLAGPPYEQYF
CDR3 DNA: TGTGCCAGCAGCGGGGAAACGGGACTAGCGGGACCCCCCTACGAGCAGTACTTC

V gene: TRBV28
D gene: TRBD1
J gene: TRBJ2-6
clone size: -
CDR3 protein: CASSLRDRDPPGANVLTF
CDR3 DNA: TGTGCCAGCAGTCTCCGGGACAGGGATCCCCCCGGGGCCAACGTCCTGACTTTC

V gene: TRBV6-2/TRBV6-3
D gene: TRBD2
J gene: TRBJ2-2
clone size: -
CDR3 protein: CASSSPGLAGGPNTGELFF
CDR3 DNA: TGTGCCAGCAGTTCCCCGGGACTAGCGGGGGGGCCGAACACCGGGGAGCTGTTTTTT

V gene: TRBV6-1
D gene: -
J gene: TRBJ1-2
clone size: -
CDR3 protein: CASSEVSPGGYTF
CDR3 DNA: TGTGCCAGCAGTGAAGTGTCCCCTGGTGGCTACACCTTC

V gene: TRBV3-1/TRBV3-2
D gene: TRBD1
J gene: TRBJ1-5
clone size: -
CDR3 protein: CASSQPQGAWDQPQHF
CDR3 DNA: TGTGCCAGCAGCCAACCCCAGGGGGCCTGGGATCAGCCCCAGCATTTT

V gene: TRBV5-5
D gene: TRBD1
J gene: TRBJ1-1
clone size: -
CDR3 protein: CASSLVPLQGGTEAFF
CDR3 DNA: TGTGCCAGCAGCTTGGTTCCTCTCCAGGGGGGCACTGAAGCTTTCTTT

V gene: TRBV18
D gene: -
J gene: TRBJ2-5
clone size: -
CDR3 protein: CASSPLAQETQYF
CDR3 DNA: TGTGCCAGCTCACCTCTAGCGCAAGAGACCCAGTACTTC

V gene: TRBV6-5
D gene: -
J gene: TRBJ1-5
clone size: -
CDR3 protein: CASRVGGNQPQHF
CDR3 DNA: TGTGCCAGCAGGGTCGGGGGAAATCAGCCCCAGCATTTT

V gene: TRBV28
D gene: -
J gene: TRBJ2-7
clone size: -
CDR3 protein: CASSDGQRYYEQYF
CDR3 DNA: TGTGCCAGCTCCGATGGACAGCGATACTACGAGCAGTACTTC

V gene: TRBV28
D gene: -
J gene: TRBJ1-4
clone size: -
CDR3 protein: CASSSWAGGNEKLFF
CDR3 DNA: TGTGCCAGCAGCTCATGGGCCGGGGGTAATGAAAAACTGTTTTTT

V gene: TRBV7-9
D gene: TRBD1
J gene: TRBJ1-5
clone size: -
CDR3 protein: CASSHRGGQPQHF
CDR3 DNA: TGTGCCAGCAGCCACAGGGGCGGACAGCCCCAGCATTTT

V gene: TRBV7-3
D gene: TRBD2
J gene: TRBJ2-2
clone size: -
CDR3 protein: CASSPPERGTGELFF
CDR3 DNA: TGTGCCAGCAGCCCACCCGAGCGGGGGACCGGGGAGCTGTTTTTT

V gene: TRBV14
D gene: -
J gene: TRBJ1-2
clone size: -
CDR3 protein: CASSQDSGYTF
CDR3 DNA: TGTGCCAGCAGCCAAGATTCTGGCTACACCTTC

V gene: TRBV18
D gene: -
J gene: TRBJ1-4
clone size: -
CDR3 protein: CASSDFANLATNEKLFF
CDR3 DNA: TGTGCCAGCTCTGACTTTGCGAACCTTGCAACTAATGAAAAACTGTTTTTT

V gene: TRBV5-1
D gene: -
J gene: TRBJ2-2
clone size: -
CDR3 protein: CATKFQGSIGELFF
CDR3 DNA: TGCGCCACCAAGTTTCAGGGCTCAATCGGGGAGCTGTTTTTT

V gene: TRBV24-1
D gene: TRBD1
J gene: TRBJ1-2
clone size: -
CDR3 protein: CATSDGNRGLGYTF
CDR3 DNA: TGTGCCACCAGTGATGGAAACAGGGGGCTTGGCTACACCTTC

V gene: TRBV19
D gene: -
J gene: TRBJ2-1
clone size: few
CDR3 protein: CASSIVSRMGARNEQFF
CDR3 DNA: TGTGCCAGTAGTATAGTTAGTCGAATGGGGGCGCGGAATGAGCAGTTCTTC

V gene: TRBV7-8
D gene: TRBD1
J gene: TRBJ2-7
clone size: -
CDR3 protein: CASSLRQGPYEQYF
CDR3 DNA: TGTGCCAGCAGCTTAAGACAGGGCCCCTACGAGCAGTACTTC

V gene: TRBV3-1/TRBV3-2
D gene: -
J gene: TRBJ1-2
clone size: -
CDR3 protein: CASSALTGSDGYTF
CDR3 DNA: TGTGCCAGCAGCGCCCTAACGGGATCCGATGGCTACACCTTC

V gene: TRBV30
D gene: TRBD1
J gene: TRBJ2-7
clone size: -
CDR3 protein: CAWAQTGAYEQYF
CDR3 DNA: TGTGCCTGGGCTCAGACAGGGGCCTACGAGCAGTACTTC

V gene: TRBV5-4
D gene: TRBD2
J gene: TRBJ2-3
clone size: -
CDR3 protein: CASSPETSASTDTQYF
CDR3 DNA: TGTGCCAGCAGCCCGGAGACTAGCGCTAGCACAGATACGCAGTATTTT

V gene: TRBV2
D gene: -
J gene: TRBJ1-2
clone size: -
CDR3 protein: CASSRTSQGYTF
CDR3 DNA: TGTGCCAGCAGTCGCACCTCGCAGGGCTACACCTTC

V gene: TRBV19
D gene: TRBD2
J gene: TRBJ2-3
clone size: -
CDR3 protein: CASSIRTWGGFKRDTQYF
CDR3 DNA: TGTGCCAGTAGTATCCGGACTTGGGGGGGGTTCAAAAGGGATACGCAGTATTTT

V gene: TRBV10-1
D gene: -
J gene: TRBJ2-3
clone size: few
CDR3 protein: CASRRSGDEDTQYF
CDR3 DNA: TGCGCCAGCAGGAGGAGCGGAGACGAAGATACGCAGTATTTT

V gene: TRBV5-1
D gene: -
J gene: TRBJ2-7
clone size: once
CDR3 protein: CASSLFLATGSEQYF
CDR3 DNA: TGCGCCAGCAGCTTGTTCCTTGCTACAGGGAGTGAGCAGTACTTC

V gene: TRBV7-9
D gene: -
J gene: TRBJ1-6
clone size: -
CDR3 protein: CASSLGDDHSPLHF
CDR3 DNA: TGTGCCAGCAGCTTAGGGGACGATCATTCACCCCTCCACTTT

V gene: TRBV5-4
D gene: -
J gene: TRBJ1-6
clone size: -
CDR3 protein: CASSTSGSRNSPLHF
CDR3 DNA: TGTGCCAGCAGCACCTCCGGGAGCAGGAATTCACCCCTCCACTTT

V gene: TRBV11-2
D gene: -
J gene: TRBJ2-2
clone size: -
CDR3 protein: CASSGPINMPRGTGELFF
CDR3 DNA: TGTGCCAGCAGCGGACCAATAAACATGCCCCGGGGCACCGGGGAGCTGTTTTTT

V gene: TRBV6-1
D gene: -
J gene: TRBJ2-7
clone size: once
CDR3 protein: CASSESVTTFSYEQYF
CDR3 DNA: TGTGCCAGCAGTGAATCCGTGACTACGTTCTCCTACGAGCAGTACTTC

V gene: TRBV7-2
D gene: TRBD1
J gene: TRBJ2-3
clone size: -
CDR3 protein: CASSFSGTGFTDTQYF
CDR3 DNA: TGTGCCAGCAGCTTTTCCGGGACAGGGTTCACAGATACGCAGTATTTT

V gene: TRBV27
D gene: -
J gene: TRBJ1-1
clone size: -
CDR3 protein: CASSLDPNTEAFF
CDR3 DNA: TGTGCCAGCAGTTTAGACCCGAACACTGAAGCTTTCTTT

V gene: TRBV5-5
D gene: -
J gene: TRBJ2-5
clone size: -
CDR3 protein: CASSSRRVVSKETQYF
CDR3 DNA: TGTGCCAGCAGCTCGCGCCGTGTGGTCTCAAAAGAGACCCAGTACTTC

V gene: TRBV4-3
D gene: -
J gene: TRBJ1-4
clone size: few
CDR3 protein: CASSQDPGGGEKLFF
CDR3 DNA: TGCGCCAGCAGCCAAGATCCAGGTGGTGGGGAAAAACTGTTTTTT